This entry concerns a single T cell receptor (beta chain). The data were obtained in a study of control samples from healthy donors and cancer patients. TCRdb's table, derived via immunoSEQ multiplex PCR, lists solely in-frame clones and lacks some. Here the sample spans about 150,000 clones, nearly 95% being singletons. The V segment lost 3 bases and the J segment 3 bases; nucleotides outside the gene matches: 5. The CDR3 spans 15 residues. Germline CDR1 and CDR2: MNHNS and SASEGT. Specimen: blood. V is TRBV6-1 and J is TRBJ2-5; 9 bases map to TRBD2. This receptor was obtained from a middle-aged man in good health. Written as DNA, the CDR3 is TGTGCCAGCAGTGACCGACTAGCGGATAAAGAGACCCAGTACTTC. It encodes CASSDRLADKETQYF.